This TCR beta chain was sequenced in a study of cytomegalovirus exposure and HLA in healthy donors. Germline lookup yields CDR1 MNHEY and CDR2 SMNVEV (reference sequence). CDR3 size: 12 residues. J lost 9 bases, V lost 5 bases, and 3 bases had no gene match. Notes on the study in general: For most TCR beta V segments, an earlier analysis put the productive rate at about 87% or about 30% of the time. TCR beta V- and J-gene trimming, according to a later analysis, was linked to a missense DCLRE1C variant.

Of note for this clone: Its target is not known.

PCR used 60 Vbeta primers and 13 Jbeta primers. Generated by immunoSEQ multiplex PCR, the TCRdb table keeps only in-frame clones and is missing some. The sample includes approximately 150,000 clones, roughly 74% of them seen just once. V usage is TRBV27 and J usage is TRBJ2-1; 8 nucleotides align to TRBD2. The material sequenced was PBMCs. This receptor was taken from a man between 18 and 29 years old in good health and CMV-seropositive. The CDR3 sequence: CASSPGLAEQFF. CDR3 sequence (DNA): TGTGCCAGCAGTCCCGGACTAGCTGAGCAGTTCTTC.